The 2 T cell receptor beta chains given below trace back to one sample, sequenced in a study of blood T cell repertoires in COVID-19. Sequencing used immunoSEQ multiplex PCR; TCRdb keeps in-frame clones, though not all of them. This sample has tens of thousands of clones; roughly 84% occur once, and the top ten carry roughly an eighth. The specimen was peripheral blood. The receptor source for this set is a human donor in a cohort sampled during active COVID-19.

This CDR3 is CASSPTMGSNQPQHF. CDR3 nucleotides: TGCGCCAGCAGCCCGACTATGGGAAGCAATCAGCCCCAGCATTTT. The chain has TRBV5-1 and TRBJ1-5; D gene unclear. Germline V lookup: CDR1 SGHRS, CDR2 YFSETQ. CDR3 length equals 15 residues. V was shortened by 4 bases and J by 1 base, with 12 bases between the two germline ends.

The V and J genes are TRBV6-5 and TRBJ2-2; TRBD2 might be the D (7 bases). V dropped 6 bases and J dropped 1 base, with 12 bases sitting between them. Germline-derived CDR1 and CDR2 are MNHEY and SVGAGI. The CDR3 loop spans 15 amino acids. The CDR3 DNA follows: TGTGCCAGCAGGCCGGGGGGCCAGAACACCGGGGAGCTGTTTTTT. It is translated as CASRPGGQNTGELFF.